This T cell receptor beta chain came from a study of T-cell reconstitution after alpha-beta-depleted transplantation in children. During its preparation, the TCRbeta library received unique molecular identifiers. Each CDR3 protein is one row after TCRdb ran MiXCR on the PCR reads. The sample yields more than 500,000 distinct CDR3 sequences, roughly 10% seen once. Germline lookup yields CDR1 SQVTM and CDR2 ANQGSEA. This CDR3 is built from 15 residues. Deletions cut 6 bases from V and 0 bases from J, with 15 bases between. General study points: T-cell counts and diversity at one year post-transplant came mainly from newly produced T cells. Surviving recipient cells, namely T cells and thymic progenitors, were the source of high day-60 TCRbeta diversity in some patients. Several hundred graft clones that had expanded were reportedly the source of alpha-beta T cells about two months after transplant.

In the case of this clonotype: Its antigen is as yet unknown.

The TCR sequence derives from a female patient between 2 and 10 years old who had a stem cell transplant for aplastic anemia, so the T cells may come from the graft donor. This chain links TRBV29-1 with TRBJ2-1; D is ambiguous. The material sequenced was PBMCs, mostly from graft donor cells, taken 180 days after TCRalphabeta/CD19-depleted stem cell transplant. The CDR3 loop reads CSVNFRRFSYNEQFF. The CDR3 DNA follows: TGCAGCGTCAACTTTAGGCGGTTCTCCTACAATGAGCAGTTCTTC.